The 30 T cell receptor beta chains below come from one sample, sequenced in a study of beta chain features in type 1 diabetes. Expressed TCRB transcripts were sequenced because the isolated RNA had all been reverse transcribed beforehand. Profiling relied on immunoSEQ multiplex PCR, and the TCRdb table lists in-frame clones only, not all of them. This table holds 810,000 or so clones, roughly a sixth found once. The material sequenced was naive CD4+ T cells from blood. Receptors were obtained from a woman between 18 and 30 years old in good health.

There are a few counts of this clone. This chain connects TRBV15 to TRBJ2-7; the match to TRBD2 covers 11 bases. The V segment lost 5 bases and the J segment 2 bases; nucleotides outside the gene matches: 8. CDR3 length: 16 amino acids. CDR1 is LNHNV, CDR2 YYDKDF, per germline (reference sequence). The CDR3 coding sequence is TGTGCCACCAGCCCTAGCGGGACTAGCGGAGCCTACGAGCAGTACTTC. Amino acid sequence: CATSPSGTSGAYEQYF.

In its sample, this clone was seen a few times. This chain connects TRBV10-3 to TRBJ2-3; TRBD1 might be the D (6 bases). Trimming left V 6 bases short and J 1 base short, with 11 bases between. Germline loops: CDR1 ENHRY, CDR2 SYGVKD. The CDR3 length is 14 residues. The CDR3 sequence is CAIRSGDRTDTQYF. The CDR3, as DNA: TGTGCCATCAGATCAGGGGACCGCACAGATACGCAGTATTTT.

This clone was observed a few times. This chain joins TRBV21-1 and TRBJ1-4. TRBV21-1 is a pseudogene locus. This CDR3 comprises 17 residues. Here the CDR3 DNA reads TGTGCCAGCAGCAAATGTGTCGATGGACCCTCTAATGAAAAACTGTTTTTT. This gives the protein CASSKCVDGPSNEKLFF.

V gene TRBV5-4 combines with J gene TRBJ1-2, with TRBD1 identical over 8 bases. The germline V gene has CDR1 SGHNT and CDR2 YYREEE (reference sequence). The trim removed 5 bases at V and 9 bases at J, leaving 6 bases unmatched. CDR3 length equals 12 residues. Written as DNA, the CDR3 is TGTGCCAGCAGTAACGGACAGGGTAGCTACACCTTC. It specifies CASSNGQGSYTF.

This clone has just a few counts. The rearrangement uses TRBV7-2 and TRBJ1-5, with D hard to call. From germline, CDR1 is SGHTA and CDR2 FQGNSA. The CDR3 contains 16 residues. V lost 2 bases to trimming and J lost 0 bases, with 11 bases between them. DNA for the CDR3: TGTGCCAGCAGCTTAACGCCGACCGATAGCAATCAGCCCCAGCATTTT. Protein product: CASSLTPTDSNQPQHF. Full variable domain (rest looked up from reference TRBV7-2 and TRBJ1-5): GAGVSQSPSNKVTEKGKDVELRCDPISGHTALYWYRQSLGQGLEFLIYFQGNSAPDKSGLPSDRFSAERTGGSVSTLTIQRTQQEDSAVYLCASSLTPTDSNQPQHFGDGTRLSIL.

The J gene is TRBJ2-1, the V gene TRBV7-2; D possibly corresponds to TRBD1 (6 bases). CDR1 is SGHTA, CDR2 FQGNSA, per germline. Trimming took off 0 bases at V and 1 base at J, with 13 bases between the two ends. CDR3 length: 17 amino acids. The CDR3 loop reads CASSLAWTAVSYNEQFF. The DNA of the CDR3 is TGTGCCAGCAGCTTAGCCTGGACAGCCGTGTCCTACAATGAGCAGTTCTTC.

This clone turned up a few times. The chain has TRBV28 and TRBJ2-7; 9 bases are shared with TRBD2. The CDR3 has 15 residues. The ends lost 4 bases at V and 4 bases at J; junction bases unmatched: 8. Germline values: CDR1 MDHEN, CDR2 SYDVKM. CDR3 sequence: CASSSSSGSLYEQYF. CDR3 sequence (DNA): TGTGCCAGCAGTTCCAGTAGCGGGAGTCTATACGAGCAGTACTTC.

This clone has only a few counts. The chain recombines TRBV15 with TRBJ2-3; 8 bases align to TRBD2. The CDR3 length is 16 residues. V shed 3 bases, J shed 6 bases, and the junction held 11 bases outside the gene matches. Germline V gene lookup returns CDR1 LNHNV and CDR2 YYDKDF (reference sequence). The CDR3 region is CATSRTSASPFDTQYF. In nucleotides, the CDR3 is TGTGCCACCAGCAGGACTAGCGCCTCTCCTTTTGATACGCAGTATTTT. Combining the CDR3 with reference TRBV15 and TRBJ2-3 gives the whole variable domain DAMVIQNPRYQVTQFGKPVTLSCSQTLNHNVMYWYQQKSSQAPKLLFHYYDKDFNNEADTPDNFQSRRPNTSFCFLDIRSPGLGDTAMYLCATSRTSASPFDTQYFGPGTRLTVL.

Only one count was recorded for this clone. The chain uses TRBV7-2 and TRBJ2-3; possible D gene TRBD1, 6 bases. There are 16 residues in the CDR3. Per germline, CDR1 SGHTA and CDR2 FQGNSA. V gave up 5 bases and J gave up 5 bases, with 20 bases separating them. The CDR3 nucleotides are TGTGCCAGCAGCCCGGTATTTGGCCCCAGGGGAGATACGCAGTATTTT. The encoded protein is CASSPVFGPRGDTQYF.

The V and J genes are TRBV5-6 and TRBJ1-2; tentative D call: TRBD1 (6 bases). The length of the CDR3 is 13 residues. CDR1 and CDR2 (germline): SGHDT, YYEEEE. Trimming stripped 3 bases from V and 5 bases from J, with 11 bases between. The CDR3 coding sequence is TGTGCCAGCAGCTCTTCCGGGACATATGGCTACACCTTC. This gives the protein CASSSSGTYGYTF.

There are a few counts of this clone. V usage is TRBV7-2 and J usage is TRBJ2-3, with TRBD2 matching 9 bases. V was pared by 1 base and J by 2 bases, with 7 bases of the junction left unmatched. This CDR3 has 17 residues. Germline V lookup: CDR1 SGHTA, CDR2 FQGNSA. This chain's CDR3 is CASSLVFAGGVTDTQYF. The CDR3 nucleotides are TGTGCCAGCAGCTTAGTTTTCGCGGGAGGGGTCACAGATACGCAGTATTTT.

The rearrangement uses TRBV7-2 and TRBJ1-1; 8 nucleotides agree with TRBD1. The CDR3 runs 14 residues. Germline V CDR1 and CDR2: SGHTA, FQGNSA. The J segment lost 5 bases and the V segment lost 3 bases, leaving 5 bases of the junction unmatched. CDR3 bases: TGTGCCAGCAGCTTCCAGGGGGCGGGGACTGAAGCTTTCTTT. Residues: CASSFQGAGTEAFF.

In this sample, this clone turned up a few times. The chain recombines TRBV10-3 with TRBJ2-1, with D possibly being TRBD2 (6 bases). The germline gives CDR1 ENHRY, CDR2 SYGVKD. The CDR3 loop spans 12 amino acids. V shed 8 bases and J shed 7 bases, with 12 bases lying between them. CDR3 protein: CAIGLALNEQFF. DNA of the CDR3: TGTGCCATCGGTCTAGCGCTGAATGAGCAGTTCTTC.

With respect to this clone: Additional DNA sequences in this sample encode the identical CDR3. The chain employs TRBV28 and TRBJ2-1, with D possibly called TRBD1 or TRBD2 (5 bases each). This CDR3 has 15 amino acids. The germline V gene encodes CDR1 MDHEN and CDR2 SYDVKM. V was clipped by 5 bases and J by 1 base, with 12 bases between them. For the CDR3, the DNA is TGTGCCAGCAGTCCTCCAGGGAGTTCCTACAATGAGCAGTTCTTC. This gives the protein CASSPPGSSYNEQFF. The full variable domain, in which reference TRBV28 and TRBJ2-1 provide the parts outside the CDR3, is DVKVTQSSRYLVKRTGEKVFLECVQDMDHENMFWYRQDPGLGLRLIYFSYDVKMKEKGDIPEGYSVSREKKERFSLILESASTNQTSMYLCASSPPGSSYNEQFFGPGTRLTVL.

This chain joins TRBV7-9 and TRBJ2-7; TRBD1 matches 7 bases. The CDR3 loop spans 13 amino acids. V shed 10 bases and J 2 bases; nucleotides not matched to a gene: 8. Germline V gene lookup returns CDR1 SEHNR and CDR2 FQNEAQ (reference sequence). This CDR3 reads CATSGTAAYEQYF. The DNA for the CDR3 is TGTGCCACCTCCGGGACAGCGGCCTACGAGCAGTACTTC.

This clone was recorded a few times. This chain links TRBV7-9 with TRBJ1-1, with D possibly being TRBD1 (5 bases). This CDR3 region has 15 residues. The V gene's germline CDR1 is SEHNR and CDR2 FQNEAQ (reference sequence). Trimming stripped 5 bases from V and 1 base from J, with 14 bases between. The CDR3 nucleotides read TGTGCCAGCAGCCCGGGCGGACACCAGAACACTGAAGCTTTCTTT. It yields the protein CASSPGGHQNTEAFF.

A few counts support this clone. The CDR3 nucleotides read TGTGCCAGCAGCTTAGTCTCAGCCTACAATGAGCAGTTCTTC. It specifies CASSLVSAYNEQFF. The chain employs TRBV11-2 and TRBJ2-1; no reliable D call. This CDR3 is built from 14 residues. Per the germline V gene, CDR1 is SGHAT and CDR2 is FQNNGV. With 1 base removed from V and 2 bases from J, the gap between germline ends came to 6 bases.

As for this clone: The junction departs from germline at one end; a sequencing error may be responsible. The genes are TRBV14 and TRBJ1-1; D not certain. CDR3 length: 13 amino acids. Looked up from germline, CDR1 is SGHDN and CDR2 is FVKESK. The DNA of the CDR3 is TGTGCCGGCAGCTACTCGGGGATCACTGAAGCTTTCTTT. Amino acids: CAGSYSGITEAFF.

CDR3 loop: CASSFGLGAKNIQYF. The CDR3 DNA follows: TGTGCCAGCAGCTTTGGGTTAGGGGCCAAAAACATTCAGTACTTC. The gene calls are TRBV5-4 and TRBJ2-4, with D uncertain. V gave up 2 bases and J gave up 1 base, with 10 bases separating them. CDR3 length: 15 residues. Germline V lookup: CDR1 SGHNT, CDR2 YYREEE (reference sequence).

This sequence joins TRBV15 and TRBJ2-1; D remains unclear. The V and J ends lost 9 bases and 5 bases respectively, with 14 bases between them. The CDR3 is made up of 13 amino acids. Germline V gene data show CDR1 as LNHNV and CDR2 as YYDKDF (reference sequence). In DNA form, the CDR3 reads TGTGCCACTTCAAATCGGAATAACAATGAGCAGTTCTTC. Translated, it gives CATSNRNNNEQFF.

Points on this clone: Within the sample, other DNA sequences also encode this same CDR3. V gene TRBV20-1 combines with J gene TRBJ1-1; no firm D call. Trimming removed 4 bases at V and 2 bases at J, with 5 bases between. Germline CDR1 and CDR2: DFQATT and SNEGSKA (reference sequence). CDR3 size: 11 residues. This CDR3 reads CSAKLNTEAFF. The DNA of the CDR3 is TGCAGTGCTAAACTTAACACTGAAGCTTTCTTT.

This chain joins TRBV6-1 and TRBJ2-5; no clear D. CDR1 and CDR2 from the germline V gene are MNHNS and SASEGT. V shed 4 bases and J shed 4 bases, with 19 bases lying between them. The CDR3 is made up of 16 amino acids. In nucleotides, the CDR3 is TGTGCCAGCAGTGGTAAAGCAGTCAGCCGTCGAGAGACCCAGTACTTC. Translated: CASSGKAVSRRETQYF.

This clone was detected only a few times. The rearrangement joins TRBV10-3 to TRBJ2-7; 7 bases match TRBD1. Per germline, CDR1 ENHRY and CDR2 SYGVKD. After removal of 1 base from V and 2 bases from J, the junction contained 2 bases not matched to a gene. The CDR3 is 14 amino acids. The CDR3 sequence: CAISEWDSTYEQYF. The CDR3 DNA follows: TGTGCCATCAGTGAGTGGGACAGCACCTACGAGCAGTACTTC.

This sequence joins TRBV6-6 and TRBJ2-3; a possible D gene is TRBD1 (6 bases). This CDR3 has 16 residues. V was cut by 2 bases and J by 3 bases, with 15 bases left in between. Per the germline V gene, CDR1 is MNHNY and CDR2 is SVGAGI (reference sequence). The CDR3 DNA reads TGTGCCAGCAGTTACGGACCAGGGGAACCAACAGATACGCAGTATTTT. Translated, it gives CASSYGPGEPTDTQYF.

This chain links TRBV29-1 with TRBJ2-5; 7 bases match TRBD1. V was pared by 7 bases and J by 2 bases, with 4 bases of the junction left unmatched. CDR1 and CDR2 from the germline V gene are SQVTM and ANQGSEA. The CDR3 is 12 amino acids. The CDR3 nucleotides read TGCAGCGCCGCAGGGGGTCAAGAGACCCAGTACTTC. Translation gives CSAAGGQETQYF.

This clone turned up a few times. The chain uses TRBV11-2 and TRBJ2-3, with D unclear. Germline V gene lookup returns CDR1 SGHAT and CDR2 FQNNGV. CDR3 length: 15 amino acids. V shed 1 base and J shed 2 bases, with 10 bases lying between them. The CDR3, as DNA: TGTGCCAGCAGCTTAGGGCTATCACACACAGATACGCAGTATTTT. It codes for CASSLGLSHTDTQYF.

The rearrangement joins TRBV15 to TRBJ2-7; 10 bases map to TRBD1. Losses at the gene ends were 8 bases for V and 1 base for J; bases not matched to a gene: 8. The V gene's germline CDR1 is LNHNV and CDR2 YYDKDF (reference sequence). The CDR3 consists of 15 residues. CDR3 DNA: TGTGCCACCGCAACAAGGGACAGGGGATCCTACGAGCAGTACTTC. Amino acids: CATATRDRGSYEQYF.

This clone was detected a few times. The gene calls are TRBV19 and TRBJ1-5; perhaps TRBD1 as D (6 bases). Germline CDR1 is LNHDA and CDR2 is SQIVND (reference sequence). V gave up 10 bases and J gave up 2 bases, with 18 bases separating them. The CDR3 length is 15 residues. CDR3 sequence: CATSTNRVGNQPQHF. DNA for the CDR3: TGTGCCACCTCAACCAACAGGGTCGGCAATCAGCCCCAGCATTTT.

In its sample, this clone was seen a few times. The chain is built from TRBV9 and TRBJ1-2; TRBD1 might be the D (5 bases). The CDR3 totals 16 residues. V lost 3 bases and J 9 bases, leaving 24 bases between the germline ends. The V gene's germline CDR1 is SGDLS and CDR2 YYNGEE. This CDR3 reads CASSEVPGRGVLSYTF. The CDR3 DNA follows: TGTGCCAGCAGCGAGGTGCCGGGACGGGGGGTCCTTAGCTACACCTTC. Full variable domain (remainder filled in from reference TRBV9 and TRBJ1-2): DSGVTQTPKHLITATGQRVTLRCSPRSGDLSVYWYQQSLDQGLQFLIQYYNGEERAKGNILERFSAQQFPDLHSELNLSSLELGDSALYFCASSEVPGRGVLSYTFGSGTRLTVV.

This clone turned up a few times. This chain links TRBV12-5 with TRBJ1-5; TRBD1 might be the D (5 bases). The length of the CDR3 is 14 residues. CDR1 LGHNT and CDR2 FRNRAP come from the germline V gene. V lost 7 bases and J lost 3, with 13 bases in between. CDR3 in amino acids: CASASGTTNQPQHF. In DNA, the CDR3 is TGTGCTAGTGCTTCCGGGACTACCAATCAGCCCCAGCATTTT.